This T cell receptor (beta chain) was captured in a study of T-cell reconstitution after alpha-beta-depleted transplantation in children. Using unique molecular identifiers, the investigators prepared the TCRbeta library. Using its own MiXCR run on the PCR reads, TCRdb lists one record per CDR3 protein. Found here are about 980,000 distinct CDR3 sequences, roughly 31% of them singletons; the top ten hold approximately 30%. Study-wide findings and caveats: Reportedly, alpha-beta T cells present about two months post-transplant originated from several hundred expanded clones of graft origin. A year post-transplant, T-cell counts and diversity derived mostly from newly produced T cells.

V lost 10 bases and J lost 0; bases outside the gene matches: 12. The CDR3 contains 18 residues. The germline V gene encodes CDR1 MGHDK and CDR2 SYGVNS. This clonotype was detected many times. What it binds is not known. Sequenced material: PBMCs, mostly from graft donor cells, taken 360 days after TCRalphabeta/CD19-depleted stem cell transplant. The receptor was isolated from a boy younger than two who had a stem cell transplant for SCID, so the T cells may come from the graft donor. The chain links TRBV25-1 to TRBJ2-1; 13 nucleotides match TRBD2. The CDR3 here is CATLPGLAGQSSYNEQFF. The CDR3 DNA sequence: TGTGCCACCCTCCCGGGACTAGCGGGGCAAAGCTCCTACAATGAGCAGTTCTTC. Variable domain in full (rest from reference TRBV25-1 and TRBJ2-1): EADIYQTPRYLVIGTGKKITLECSQTMGHDKMYWYQQDPGMELHLIHYSYGVNSTEKGDLSSESTVSRIRTEHFPLTLESARPSHTSQYLCATLPGLAGQSSYNEQFFGPGTRLTVL.